A selection of T cell receptor beta chains follows, all from one sample in a study of cytomegalovirus exposure and HLA in healthy donors. This table comes from immunoSEQ multiplex PCR, and its TCRdb copy is limited to in-frame clones, with some not included. The table gives 100,000 to 150,000 clones; the top ten clones make up roughly 1.4% of it. The sample comprised PBMCs. These receptors came from a woman between 40 and 55 years old in good health and CMV-seronegative. The CDR3 runs from the conserved cysteine through the conserved F or W. A D gene is named only where the DNA matches it firmly.

V	J	D	DNA	CDR3
TRBV9	TRBJ2-3	TRBD1	TGTGCCAGCAGCCCTTTGGGGACAGCCTCCACAGATACGCAGTATTTT	CASSPLGTASTDTQYF
TRBV6-4	TRBJ1-4	-	TGTGCCAGCAGACCTAACGGCGGGGTAAGAGAAAAACTGTTTTTT	CASRPNGGVREKLFF
TRBV2	TRBJ1-5	-	TGTGCCAGCAGTGGGGCCCTCGTAGCGGGGCCCCAGCATTTT	CASSGALVAGPQHF
TRBV7-3	TRBJ2-3	TRBD2	TGTGCCAGCGGACTAGCGGGTAGCACAGATACGCAGTATTTT	CASGLAGSTDTQYF
TRBV7-9	TRBJ1-5	-	TGTGCCAGCAGCTCCCTGGCCGAACAGCCCCAGCATTTT	CASSSLAEQPQHF
TRBV7-9	TRBJ2-3	-	TGTGCCAGCAGCTTAGCAGGACAGCAAACGCAGTATTTT	CASSLAGQQTQYF
TRBV6-4	TRBJ2-2	-	TGTGCCAGCAGTAACGGTGGGCAGGCGAACACCGGGGAGCTGTTTTTT	CASSNGGQANTGELFF
TRBV4-1	TRBJ2-3	TRBD2	TGCGCCAGCAGCCAGGGTGTGGGTAAGCGGGGGGGCGGCACAGATACGCAGTATTTT	CASSQGVGKRGGGTDTQYF
TRBV5-4	TRBJ2-5	TRBD1	TGTGCCAGCAGCTCCCGGGACAGGCAAGAGACCCAGTACTTC	CASSSRDRQETQYF
TRBV9	TRBJ1-1	TRBD1	TGTGCCAGCAGCCCGGGACAGGGCACTGAAGCTTTCTTT	CASSPGQGTEAFF
TRBV2	TRBJ2-3	TRBD1	TGTGCCAGCGCCTGGGACAGGGGTAGCGATACGCAGTATTTT	CASAWDRGSDTQYF
TRBV7-2	TRBJ1-4	-	TGTGCCAGCAGCCTCCAACAGGGTCATAATGAAAAACTGTTTTTT	CASSLQQGHNEKLFF
TRBV11-2	TRBJ2-2	-	TGTGCCAGCAGCCCGGAGGCAGACGGGGAGCTGTTTTTT	CASSPEADGELFF
TRBV28	TRBJ1-6	-	TGTGCCAGCACCCGTTCCGGGGGATTTATGGGAGATAATTCACCCCTCCACTTT	CASTRSGGFMGDNSPLHF
TRBV5-1	TRBJ1-5	TRBD1	TGCGCCAGCAGCCCGACAGGGGGCCTTAATCAGCCCCAGCATTTT	CASSPTGGLNQPQHF
TRBV28	TRBJ2-2	TRBD1	TGTGCCACCCGGAGACAGGGGGTTAACACCGGGGAGCTGTTTTTT	CATRRQGVNTGELFF
TRBV6-5	TRBJ1-1	-	TGTGCCAGCAGTAGAAACAGAGCTAACACTGAAGCTTTCTTT	CASSRNRANTEAFF
TRBV28	TRBJ1-2	-	TGTGCCAGCAGTTTGCCAGGGGCCCTATACACCTTC	CASSLPGALYTF
TRBV9	TRBJ1-6	-	TGTGCCAGCAGCGTAACGGTGGATAATTCACCCCTCCACTTT	CASSVTVDNSPLHF
TRBV7-2	TRBJ2-3	-	TGTGCCAGCAGCCGCCCGGGGGTAATGACAGATACGCAGTATTTT	CASSRPGVMTDTQYF
TRBV7-9	TRBJ1-4	-	TGTGCCAGCAGCTTAATTGACACAGGGAGTTTGTTTTTT	CASSLIDTGSLFF